Below, one T cell receptor (beta chain) is given with its context. TCRdb's copy holds only in-frame clones and misses some; the assay was immunoSEQ multiplex PCR. In the table there are around 280,000 clones, nearly 90% of which are singletons. J gave up 2 bases and V 4 bases, and 20 bases lay outside the gene matches. Germline V gene lookup returns CDR1 GTSNPN and CDR2 SVGIG (reference sequence). The CDR3 covers 19 residues. These data belong to a study of blood T cell repertoires in COVID-19. The sample was PBMCs or T cells enriched from blood (not recorded which). The chain employs TRBV30 and TRBJ2-3; 8 positions agree with TRBD2. The TCR sequence derives from a woman aged 18-29 years with acute COVID-19. In nucleotides, the CDR3 is TGTGCCTGGATCCCCCCAATTCGGACTAGCCCGAAATTCACAGATACGCAGTATTTT. Protein product: CAWIPPIRTSPKFTDTQYF.